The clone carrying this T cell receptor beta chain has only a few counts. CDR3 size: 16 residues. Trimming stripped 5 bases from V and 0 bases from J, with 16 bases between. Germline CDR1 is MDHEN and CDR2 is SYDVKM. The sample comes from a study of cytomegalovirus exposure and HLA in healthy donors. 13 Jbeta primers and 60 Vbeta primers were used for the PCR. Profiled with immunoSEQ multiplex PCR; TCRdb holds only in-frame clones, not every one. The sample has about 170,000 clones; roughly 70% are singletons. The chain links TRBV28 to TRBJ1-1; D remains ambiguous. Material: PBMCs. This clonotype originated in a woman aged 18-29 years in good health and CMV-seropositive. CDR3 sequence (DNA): TGTGCCAGCAGTGCGTCCTCTTTTAATATGAACACTGAAGCTTTCTTT. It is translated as CASSASSFNMNTEAFF.